Presented here are 21 T cell receptor beta chains from one specimen sequenced in a study of CD4 T cells in relation to SARS-CoV-2 and coronaviruses. Clones were read by immunoSEQ multiplex PCR, and TCRdb kept only the in-frame ones, dropping some. Found here are about 18,000 clones, 60% to 80% of them singletons; the top ten hold under 35%. No antigens are known for them. The unexposed donors gave CD4+ T cells in about 2011-2018, prior to COVID-19. Isolation of CD4+ T cells took place after less than twelve days in culture. Sequenced material: CD4+ T cells from PBMCs, cultured in vitro. The origin of the receptors is a human donor in good health.

The rearrangement joins TRBV15 to TRBJ1-5; unclear D gene. Germline V gives CDR1 LNHNV, CDR2 YYDKDF (reference sequence). The ends were cut back, 5 bases at V and 5 bases at J, with 19 bases in the middle. The CDR3 covers 16 residues. The CDR3 spells CATSPSTGLWDQPQHF. DNA of the CDR3: TGTGCCACCAGCCCTAGTACGGGTCTATGGGATCAGCCCCAGCATTTT.

J is TRBJ1-3 and V is TRBV28; the D is unclear. CDR1 and CDR2 (germline): MDHEN, SYDVKM. Trimming shortened V by 10 bases and J by 3 bases, and 16 bases separated the two germline ends. The CDR3 is 14 amino acids. The CDR3 is CATKVELSGNTIYF. CDR3 nucleotides: TGTGCCACAAAGGTGGAACTAAGTGGAAACACCATATATTTT.

This clone was counted a single time. V is TRBV19 and J is TRBJ2-7; 7 nucleotides agree with TRBD1. The ends lost 4 bases at V and 2 bases at J; junction bases unmatched: 8. This CDR3 is built from 15 residues. The germline CDR1 and CDR2 sequences are LNHDA and SQIVND (reference sequence). The CDR3 DNA reads TGTGCCAGTAGTAGAACCGGGACAGTAACCTACGAGCAGTACTTC. Amino acids: CASSRTGTVTYEQYF.

V usage is TRBV11-2 and J usage is TRBJ2-5; D call uncertain. V was pared by 4 bases and J by 1 base, with 13 bases between. This CDR3 is built from 15 residues. CDR1 and CDR2 from the germline V gene are SGHAT and FQNNGV. The CDR3 nucleotides read TGTGCCAGCAGCTCTACCGCCGACGGCCAAGAGACCCAGTACTTC. This translates into CASSSTADGQETQYF.

The rearrangement joins TRBV5-1 to TRBJ1-1, with no clear D. Per germline, CDR1 SGHRS and CDR2 YFSETQ. The ends were cut back, 5 bases at V and 3 bases at J, with 14 bases in the middle. CDR3 length equals 14 residues. The DNA of the CDR3 is TGCGCCAGCAGTGGGATGATCCGCGACACTGAAGCTTTCTTT. Protein product: CASSGMIRDTEAFF.

This clone was detected a few times. The chain links TRBV14 to TRBJ1-4, with D uncertain. The CDR3 is 14 amino acids. V was cut by 3 bases and J by 8 bases, with 13 bases left in between. Germline V gene sequence: CDR1 SGHDN, CDR2 FVKESK. The CDR3 loop reads CASSHGSGYEKLFF. The CDR3, as DNA: TGTGCCAGCAGCCATGGATCCGGTTACGAAAAACTGTTTTTT.

This clone was recorded only once. The chain combines TRBV6-5 with TRBJ2-3; no clear D gene. This CDR3 is 14 amino acids long. The germline V gene encodes CDR1 MNHEY and CDR2 SVGAGI. V lost 4 bases to trimming and J lost 3 bases, with 11 bases between them. The DNA of the CDR3 is TGTGCCAGCAGTTCGGACGTAATTACAGATACGCAGTATTTT. Amino acids: CASSSDVITDTQYF.

The genes are TRBV7-3 and TRBJ1-1; 10 bases agree with TRBD1. The germline V gene has CDR1 SGHTA and CDR2 FQGTGA. The length of the CDR3 is 15 residues. Trimming cost V 5 bases and J 6 bases; bases outside gene matches: 9. CDR3 in amino acids: CASSPETGGASEAFF. For the CDR3, the DNA is TGTGCCAGCAGCCCGGAGACAGGGGGCGCCTCTGAAGCTTTCTTT.

A single count supports this clone. The rearrangement joins TRBV5-1 to TRBJ1-1, with a tentative D call TRBD1 (6 bases). Looked up from germline, CDR1 is SGHRS and CDR2 is YFSETQ. V was cut by 3 bases and J by 1 base, with 16 bases left in between. The CDR3 has 16 residues. The CDR3, as DNA: TGCGCCAGCAGCTCCACAGGGTCGTTGGCGAACACTGAAGCTTTCTTT. It encodes CASSSTGSLANTEAFF.

The rearrangement joins TRBV19 to TRBJ1-2; TRBD1 might be the D (6 bases). Germline V gene sequence: CDR1 LNHDA, CDR2 SQIVND (reference sequence). Between the trimmed V and J ends, which lost 11 bases and 8 bases, there was a span of 24 bases. This CDR3 spans 14 amino acids. CDR3 nucleotide sequence: TGTGCCGTAAGGGGGGCCCTAAGAGTGGGGGGCTACACCTTC. Its translation is CAVRGALRVGGYTF.

This clone appeared a single time. The V call is TRBV27, the J call TRBJ1-4; no reliable D call. Germline V gene lookup returns CDR1 MNHEY and CDR2 SMNVEV (reference sequence). CDR3 length equals 14 residues. V lost 6 bases, J lost 5 bases, and 13 bases lay in between. DNA of the CDR3: TGTGCCAGCAGGGCTTACGGAGGGAATGAAAAACTGTTTTTT. It specifies CASRAYGGNEKLFF.

The V call is TRBV10-2, the J call TRBJ2-2; TRBD2 agrees at 13 bases. The CDR3 length is 20 residues. J was trimmed by 5 bases and V by 8 bases; bases with no gene match: 20. Germline V lookup: CDR1 WSHSY, CDR2 SAAADI. CDR3 in amino acids: CASGGVPLAGGPSGTGELFF. Written as DNA, the CDR3 is TGCGCCAGCGGGGGGGTCCCACTAGCGGGAGGGCCGTCTGGGACCGGGGAGCTGTTTTTT.

The chain carries TRBV19 and TRBJ2-7; D not certain. Germline V gives CDR1 LNHDA, CDR2 SQIVND (reference sequence). This CDR3 region has 12 residues. V lost 4 bases and J lost 5, with 9 bases in between. CDR3 sequence reads: CASSKTLHEQYF. The CDR3 bases are TGTGCCAGTAGTAAGACCCTCCACGAGCAGTACTTC. Together with reference TRBV19 and TRBJ2-7, the CDR3 gives the full variable domain: DGGITQSPKYLFRKEGQNVTLSCEQNLNHDAMYWYRQDPGQGLRLIYYSQIVNDFQKGDIAEGYSVSREKKESFPLTVTSAQKNPTAFYLCASSKTLHEQYFGPGTRLTVT.

As for this clone: Germline is not matched at one junction end, which may reflect a read error. The chain recombines TRBV24-1 with TRBJ2-4; D might be TRBD2 (5 bases). Germline assignment: CDR1 KGHDR and CDR2 SFDVKD. The CDR3 length is 17 residues. The CDR3 region has the DNA TGTGCCAACAGTCCCAGGTGGCGGGCCTTAGCCAAAAACATTCAGTACTTC. Its translation: CANSPRWRALAKNIQYF.

The rearrangement uses TRBV6-5 and TRBJ2-1, with 11 bases fitting TRBD2. The CDR3 sequence is 15 residues long. The V gene's germline CDR1 is MNHEY and CDR2 SVGAGI. V lost 5 bases, J lost 8 bases, and 8 bases stayed unmatched. CDR3 DNA sequence: TGTGCCAGCAGTCTACTGTCACTAGCGGGAGATGAGCAGTTCTTC. It yields the protein CASSLLSLAGDEQFF.

The chain couples TRBV24-1 to TRBJ2-1, with D tentatively TRBD1 or TRBD2 (5 bases each). The CDR3 loop spans 14 amino acids. V gave up 7 bases and J gave up 12 bases, with 21 bases separating them. Germline lookup yields CDR1 KGHDR and CDR2 SFDVKD. For the CDR3, the DNA is TGTGCCACCAGGGGGGAAAGGCCCTCAGAGGGGCAGTTCTTC. This translates into CATRGERPSEGQFF.

The CDR3 reads CASSQGQIQPQHF. Here the CDR3 DNA reads TGTGCCAGCAGCCAGGGACAAATTCAGCCCCAGCATTTT. This chain joins TRBV3-1 (or the pseudogene TRBV3-2) and TRBJ1-5; tentatively, D is TRBD1 (6 bases). The germline V gene has CDR1 LGHDT and CDR2 YNNKEL (reference sequence). The V and J ends lost 3 bases and 6 bases respectively, with 9 bases between them. The CDR3 extends over 13 amino acids.

V gene TRBV9 combines with J gene TRBJ2-2, with 9 bases lining up with TRBD1. J gave up 3 bases and V 4 bases, and 10 bases lay outside the gene matches. Per the germline V gene, CDR1 is SGDLS and CDR2 is YYNGEE. This CDR3 has 17 residues. CDR3 DNA sequence: TGTGCCAGCAGCCCCCGACCCGGGACAGGGTACACCGGGGAGCTGTTTTTT. It translates to CASSPRPGTGYTGELFF.

The rearrangement uses TRBV20-1 and TRBJ1-4; D perhaps matches TRBD1 (5 bases). The CDR3 is 15 residues long. V was shortened by 3 bases and J by 8 bases, with 19 bases between the two germline ends. Germline lookup yields CDR1 DFQATT and CDR2 SNEGSKA (reference sequence). CDR3 region: CSASQIGGTGEKLFF. The CDR3 DNA reads as TGCAGTGCTAGTCAAATCGGGGGTACTGGGGAAAAACTGTTTTTT.

The DNA of the CDR3 is TGTGCCGGAAACGGGAGGGCTGAAGCTTTCTTT. Its protein product is CAGNGRAEAFF. The genes are TRBV30 and TRBJ1-1; D is unclear. Deletions cut 8 bases from V and 6 bases from J, with 13 bases between. The CDR3 length is 11 residues. The germline V gene has CDR1 GTSNPN and CDR2 SVGIG (reference sequence).

Here the CDR3 reads CATSDPRGGPRGYTF. DNA for the CDR3: TGTGCCACCAGTGATCCCCGGGGGGGGCCGCGCGGCTACACCTTC. The chain carries TRBV24-1 and TRBJ1-2, with D maybe TRBD1 (6 bases). CDR1 KGHDR and CDR2 SFDVKD come from the germline V gene. Trimming shortened V by 3 bases and J by 8 bases, and 18 bases separated the two germline ends. This CDR3 is built from 15 residues.